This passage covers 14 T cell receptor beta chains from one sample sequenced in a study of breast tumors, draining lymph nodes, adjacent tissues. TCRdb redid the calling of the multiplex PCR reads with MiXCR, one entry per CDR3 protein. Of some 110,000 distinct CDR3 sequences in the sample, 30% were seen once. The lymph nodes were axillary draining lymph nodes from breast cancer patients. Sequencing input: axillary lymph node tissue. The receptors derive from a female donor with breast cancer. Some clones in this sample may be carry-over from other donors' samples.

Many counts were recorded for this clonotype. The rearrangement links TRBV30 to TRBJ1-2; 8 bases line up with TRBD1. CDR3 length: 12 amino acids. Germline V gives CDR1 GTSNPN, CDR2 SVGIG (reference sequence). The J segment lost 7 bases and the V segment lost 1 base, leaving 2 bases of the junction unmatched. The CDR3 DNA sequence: TGTGCCTGGAGTGGGACAGGGATTGGCTACACCTTC. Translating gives CAWSGTGIGYTF.

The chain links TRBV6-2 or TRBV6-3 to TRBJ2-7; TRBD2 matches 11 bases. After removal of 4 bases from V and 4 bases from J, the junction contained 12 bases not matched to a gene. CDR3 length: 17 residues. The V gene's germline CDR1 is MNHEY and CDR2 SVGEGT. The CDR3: CASSFLAGGHSSYEQYF. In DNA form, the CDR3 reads TGTGCCAGCAGTTTCCTAGCGGGAGGACATTCCTCTTACGAGCAGTACTTC.

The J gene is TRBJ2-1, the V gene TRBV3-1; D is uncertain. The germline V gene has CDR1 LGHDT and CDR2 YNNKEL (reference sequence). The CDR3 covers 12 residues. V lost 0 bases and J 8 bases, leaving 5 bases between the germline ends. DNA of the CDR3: TGTGCCAGCAGCCAAGATCTTTATGAGCAGTTCTTC. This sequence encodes CASSQDLYEQFF.

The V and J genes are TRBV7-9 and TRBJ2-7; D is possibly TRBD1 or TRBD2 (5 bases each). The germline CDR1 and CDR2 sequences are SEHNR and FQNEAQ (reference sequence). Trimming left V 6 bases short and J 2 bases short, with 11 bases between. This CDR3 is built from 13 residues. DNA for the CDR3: TGTGCCAGCAGTAAACCGGGGCCCTACGAGCAGTACTTC. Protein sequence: CASSKPGPYEQYF.

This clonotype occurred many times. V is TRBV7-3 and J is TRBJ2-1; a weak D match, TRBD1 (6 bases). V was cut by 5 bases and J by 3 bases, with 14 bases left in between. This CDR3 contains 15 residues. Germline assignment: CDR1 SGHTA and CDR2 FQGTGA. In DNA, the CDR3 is TGTGCCAGCAGCGTCGACAGGACAAGCTACAATGAGCAGTTCTTC. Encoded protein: CASSVDRTSYNEQFF.

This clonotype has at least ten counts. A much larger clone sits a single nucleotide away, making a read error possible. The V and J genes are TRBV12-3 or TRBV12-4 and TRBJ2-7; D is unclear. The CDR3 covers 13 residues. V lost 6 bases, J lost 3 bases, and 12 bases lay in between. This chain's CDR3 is CASRSTVDYEQYF. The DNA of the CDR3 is TGTGCCAGCAGGAGCACAGTAGACTACGAGCAGTACTTC.

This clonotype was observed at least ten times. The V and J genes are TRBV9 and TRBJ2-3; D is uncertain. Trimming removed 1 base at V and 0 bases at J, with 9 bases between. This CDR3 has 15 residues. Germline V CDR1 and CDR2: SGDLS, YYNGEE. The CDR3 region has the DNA TGTGCCAGCAGCGTAACGGGTACTAGCACAGATACGCAGTATTTT. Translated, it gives CASSVTGTSTDTQYF. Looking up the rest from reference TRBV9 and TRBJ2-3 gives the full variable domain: DSGVTQTPKHLITATGQRVTLRCSPRSGDLSVYWYQQSLDQGLQFLIQYYNGEERAKGNILERFSAQQFPDLHSELNLSSLELGDSALYFCASSVTGTSTDTQYFGPGTRLTVL.

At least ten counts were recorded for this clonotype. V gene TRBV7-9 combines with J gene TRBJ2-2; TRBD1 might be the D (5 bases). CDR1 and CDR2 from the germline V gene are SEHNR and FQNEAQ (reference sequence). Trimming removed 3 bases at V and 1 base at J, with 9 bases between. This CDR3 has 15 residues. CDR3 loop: CASSLGRVNTGELFF. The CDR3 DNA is TGTGCCAGCAGCTTGGGCAGGGTGAACACCGGGGAGCTGTTTTTT.

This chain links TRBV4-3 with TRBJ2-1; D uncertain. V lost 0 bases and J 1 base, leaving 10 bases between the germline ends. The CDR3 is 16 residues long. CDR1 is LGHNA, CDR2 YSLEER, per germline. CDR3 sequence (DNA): TGCGCCAGCAGCCAAGATGAAAGGCTTTCCTACAATGAGCAGTTCTTC. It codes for CASSQDERLSYNEQFF.

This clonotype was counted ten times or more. CDR3 loop: CSVSGERDSYEQYF. CDR3 DNA sequence: TGCAGCGTCTCGGGGGAGCGGGATTCCTACGAGCAGTACTTC. V is TRBV29-1 and J is TRBJ2-7, with 7 nucleotides matching TRBD2. This CDR3 region has 14 residues. The germline V gene has CDR1 SQVTM and CDR2 ANQGSEA. Germline trimming cut 6 bases from V and 1 base from J; bases unmatched to any gene: 9.

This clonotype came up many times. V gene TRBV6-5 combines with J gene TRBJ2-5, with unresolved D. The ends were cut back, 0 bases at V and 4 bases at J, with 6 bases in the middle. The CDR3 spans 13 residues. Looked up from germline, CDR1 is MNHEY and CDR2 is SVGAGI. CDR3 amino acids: CASSYSKGETQYF. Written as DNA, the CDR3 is TGTGCCAGCAGTTACTCTAAAGGAGAGACCCAGTACTTC.

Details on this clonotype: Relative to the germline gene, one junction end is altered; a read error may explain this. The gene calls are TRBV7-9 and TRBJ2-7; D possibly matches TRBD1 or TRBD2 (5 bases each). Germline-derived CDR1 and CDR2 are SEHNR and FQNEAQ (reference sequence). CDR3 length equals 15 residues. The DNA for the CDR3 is TGCGCCAGCAGCCAAGCGCCAGGGAGCTGCGATGAGCAGTACTTC. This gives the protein CASSQAPGSCDEQYF. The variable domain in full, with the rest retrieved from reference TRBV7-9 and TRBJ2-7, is DTGVSQNPRHKITKRGQNVTFRCDPISEHNRLYWYRQTLGQGPEFLTYFQNEAQLEKSRLLSDRFSAERPKGSFSTLEIQRTEQGDSAMYLCASSQAPGSCDEQYFGPGTRLTVT.

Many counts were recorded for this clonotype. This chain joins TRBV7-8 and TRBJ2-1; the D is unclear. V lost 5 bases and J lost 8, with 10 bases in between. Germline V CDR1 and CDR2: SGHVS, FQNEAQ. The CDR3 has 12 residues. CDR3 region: CASSILGDEQFF. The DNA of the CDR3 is TGTGCCAGCAGCATCCTTGGTGATGAGCAGTTCTTC.

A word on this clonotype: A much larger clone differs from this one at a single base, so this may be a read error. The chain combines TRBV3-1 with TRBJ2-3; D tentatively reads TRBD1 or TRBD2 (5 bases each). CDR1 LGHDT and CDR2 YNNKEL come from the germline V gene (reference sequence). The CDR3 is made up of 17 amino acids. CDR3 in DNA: TGTCCCAGCAGCCAAGATCGGGGCTTAGCAACCCCACATACGCAGTATTTT. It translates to CPSSQDRGLATPHTQYF.